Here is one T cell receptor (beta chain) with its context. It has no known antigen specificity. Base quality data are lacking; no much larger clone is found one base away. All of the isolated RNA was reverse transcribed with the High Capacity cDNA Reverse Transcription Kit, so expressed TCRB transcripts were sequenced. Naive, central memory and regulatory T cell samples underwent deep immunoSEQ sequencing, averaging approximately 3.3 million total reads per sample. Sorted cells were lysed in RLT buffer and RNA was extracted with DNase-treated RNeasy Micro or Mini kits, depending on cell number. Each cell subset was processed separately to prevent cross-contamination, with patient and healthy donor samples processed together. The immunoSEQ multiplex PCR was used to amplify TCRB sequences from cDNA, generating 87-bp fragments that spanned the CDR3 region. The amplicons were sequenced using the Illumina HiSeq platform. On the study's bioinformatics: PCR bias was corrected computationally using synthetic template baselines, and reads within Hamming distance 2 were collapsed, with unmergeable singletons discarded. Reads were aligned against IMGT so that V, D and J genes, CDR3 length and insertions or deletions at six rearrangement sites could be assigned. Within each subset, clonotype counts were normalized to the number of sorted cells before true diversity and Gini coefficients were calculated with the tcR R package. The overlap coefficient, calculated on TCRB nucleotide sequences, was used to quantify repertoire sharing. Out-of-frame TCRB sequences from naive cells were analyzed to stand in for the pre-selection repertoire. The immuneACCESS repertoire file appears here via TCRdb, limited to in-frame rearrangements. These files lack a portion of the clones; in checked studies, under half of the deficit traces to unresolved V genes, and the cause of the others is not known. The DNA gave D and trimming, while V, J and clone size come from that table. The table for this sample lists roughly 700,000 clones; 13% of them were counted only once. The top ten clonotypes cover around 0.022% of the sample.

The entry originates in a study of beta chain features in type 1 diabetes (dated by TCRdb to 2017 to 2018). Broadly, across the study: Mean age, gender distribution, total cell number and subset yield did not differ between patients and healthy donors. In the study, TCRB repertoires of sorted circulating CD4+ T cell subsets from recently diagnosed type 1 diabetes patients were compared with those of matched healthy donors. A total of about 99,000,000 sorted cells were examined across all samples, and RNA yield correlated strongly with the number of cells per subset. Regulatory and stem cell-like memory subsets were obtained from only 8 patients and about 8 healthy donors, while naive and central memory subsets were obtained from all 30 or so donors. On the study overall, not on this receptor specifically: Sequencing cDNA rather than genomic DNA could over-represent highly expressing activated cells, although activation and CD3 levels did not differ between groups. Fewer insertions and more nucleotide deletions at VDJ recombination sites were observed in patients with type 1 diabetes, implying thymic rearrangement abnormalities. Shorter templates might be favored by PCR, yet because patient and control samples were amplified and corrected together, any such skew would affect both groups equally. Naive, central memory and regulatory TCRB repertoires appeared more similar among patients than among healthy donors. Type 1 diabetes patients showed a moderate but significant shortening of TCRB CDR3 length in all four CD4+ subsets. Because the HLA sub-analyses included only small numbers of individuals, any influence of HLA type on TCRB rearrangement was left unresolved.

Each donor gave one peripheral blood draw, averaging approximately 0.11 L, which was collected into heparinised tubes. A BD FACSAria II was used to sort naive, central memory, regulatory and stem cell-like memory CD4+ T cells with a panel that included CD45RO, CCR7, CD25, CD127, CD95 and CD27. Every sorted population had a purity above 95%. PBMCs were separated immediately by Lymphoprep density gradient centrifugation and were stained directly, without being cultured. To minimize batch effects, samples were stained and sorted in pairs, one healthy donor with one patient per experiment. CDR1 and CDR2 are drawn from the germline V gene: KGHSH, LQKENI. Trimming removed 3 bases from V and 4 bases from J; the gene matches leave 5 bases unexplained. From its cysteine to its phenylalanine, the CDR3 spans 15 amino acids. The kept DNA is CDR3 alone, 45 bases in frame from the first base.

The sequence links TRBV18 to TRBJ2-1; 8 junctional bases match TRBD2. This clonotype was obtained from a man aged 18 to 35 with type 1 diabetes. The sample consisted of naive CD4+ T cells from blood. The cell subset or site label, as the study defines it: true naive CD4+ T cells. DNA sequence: TGTGCCAGCTCACCTCGGGCTAGCGGGTACAATGAGCAGTTCTTC. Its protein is CASSPRASGYNEQFF.